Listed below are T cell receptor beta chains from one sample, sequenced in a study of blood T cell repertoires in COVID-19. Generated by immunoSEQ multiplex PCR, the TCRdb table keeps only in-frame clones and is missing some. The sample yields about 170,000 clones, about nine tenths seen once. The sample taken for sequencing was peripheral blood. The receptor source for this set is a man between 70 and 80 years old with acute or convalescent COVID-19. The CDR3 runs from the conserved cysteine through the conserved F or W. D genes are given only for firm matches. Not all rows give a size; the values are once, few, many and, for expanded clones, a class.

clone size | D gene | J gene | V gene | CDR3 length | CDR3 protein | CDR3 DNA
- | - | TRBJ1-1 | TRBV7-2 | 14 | CASSLLGSYTEAFF | TGTGCCAGCAGCCTCTTAGGGAGTTACACTGAAGCTTTCTTT
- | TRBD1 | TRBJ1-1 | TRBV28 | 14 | CASRFTGGNTEAFF | TGTGCCAGCAGATTCACAGGGGGGAACACTGAAGCTTTCTTT
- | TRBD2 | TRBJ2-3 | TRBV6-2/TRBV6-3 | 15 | CASSYASGGADTQYF | TGTGCCAGCAGTTACGCCAGCGGGGGGGCTGATACGCAGTATTTT
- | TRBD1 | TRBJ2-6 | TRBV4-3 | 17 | CASSQKTGGSGANVLTF | TGCGCCAGCAGCCAAAAAACAGGGGGCTCTGGGGCCAACGTCCTGACTTTC
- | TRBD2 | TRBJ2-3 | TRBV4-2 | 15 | CASSQELAGGDTQYF | TGTGCCAGCAGCCAAGAACTAGCGGGGGGAGATACGCAGTATTTT
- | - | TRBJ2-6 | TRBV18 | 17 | CASSPARVGSGANVLTF | TGTGCCAGCTCACCAGCCAGGGTAGGGTCGGGGGCCAACGTCCTGACTTTC
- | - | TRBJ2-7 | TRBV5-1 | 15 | CASSLGPQATYEQYF | TGCGCCAGCAGCTTGGGTCCCCAGGCTACCTACGAGCAGTACTTC
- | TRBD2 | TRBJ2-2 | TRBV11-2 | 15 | CASSPAGPNTGELFF | TGTGCCAGCAGCCCAGCGGGACCGAACACCGGGGAGCTGTTTTTT
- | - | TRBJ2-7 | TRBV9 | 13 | CASSVGSSYEQYF | TGTGCCAGCAGCGTAGGCAGCTCCTACGAGCAGTACTTC
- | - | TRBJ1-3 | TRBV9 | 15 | CASSVGGGFRNTIYF | TGTGCCAGCAGCGTAGGTGGGGGGTTTAGAAACACCATATATTTT
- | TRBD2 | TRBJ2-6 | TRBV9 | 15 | CASSEGGSGANVLTF | TGTGCCAGCAGCGAGGGAGGGTCTGGGGCCAACGTCCTGACTTTC
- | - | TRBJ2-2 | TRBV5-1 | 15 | CASSLAGVNTGELFF | TGCGCCAGCAGCTTGGCAGGGGTGAACACCGGGGAGCTGTTTTTT
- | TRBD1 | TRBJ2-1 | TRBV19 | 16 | CASTQRLRDRHNEQFF | TGTGCCAGTACCCAAAGACTCCGGGACAGACACAATGAGCAGTTCTTC
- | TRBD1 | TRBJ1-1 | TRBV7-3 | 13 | CASSSGTEAEAFF | TGTGCCAGCAGCTCCGGGACAGAAGCTGAAGCTTTCTTT
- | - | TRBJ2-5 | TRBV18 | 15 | CASSALTGGEETQYF | TGTGCCAGCTCAGCCTTGACAGGTGGGGAAGAGACCCAGTACTTC
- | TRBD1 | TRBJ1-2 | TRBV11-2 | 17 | CASRNGISDRAGYGYTF | TGTGCCAGCAGGAACGGAATCAGTGACAGGGCAGGATATGGCTACACCTTC
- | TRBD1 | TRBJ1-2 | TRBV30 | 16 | CAWSAGGLSAPYGYTF | TGTGCCTGGAGTGCAGGGGGACTCTCAGCGCCCTATGGCTACACCTTC
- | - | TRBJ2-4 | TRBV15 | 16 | CATSRARGLEGNIQYF | TGTGCCACCAGCAGAGCCCGAGGTTTGGAAGGAAACATTCAGTACTTC
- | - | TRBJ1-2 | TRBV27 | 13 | CASSLAQNYGYTF | TGTGCCAGCAGTTTGGCTCAGAACTATGGCTACACCTTC
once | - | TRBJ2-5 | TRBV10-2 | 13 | CASTWGPGETQYF | TGCGCCAGCACCTGGGGCCCAGGAGAGACCCAGTACTTC
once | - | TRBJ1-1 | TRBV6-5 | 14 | CASSPGRGNTEAFF | TGTGCCAGCAGCCCCGGGAGGGGGAACACTGAAGCTTTCTTT
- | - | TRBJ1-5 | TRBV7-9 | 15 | CASSPRGGLDQPQHF | TGTGCCAGCAGCCCCCGGGGAGGCTTAGATCAGCCCCAGCATTTT
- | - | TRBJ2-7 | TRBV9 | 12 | CASSVGRHEQYF | TGTGCCAGCAGCGTTGGGCGCCACGAGCAGTACTTC
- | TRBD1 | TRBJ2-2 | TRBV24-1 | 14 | CATKGRGRTGELFF | TGTGCCACCAAGGGAAGGGGGCGTACCGGGGAGCTGTTTTTT
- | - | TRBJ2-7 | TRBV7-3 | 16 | CASSLTSGAGAYEQYF | TGTGCCAGCAGCTTAACGTCAGGGGCGGGGGCCTACGAGCAGTACTTC
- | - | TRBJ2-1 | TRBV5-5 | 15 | CASSLSVGGSSEQFF | TGTGCCAGCAGCTTGAGTGTAGGCGGAAGCAGTGAGCAGTTCTTC
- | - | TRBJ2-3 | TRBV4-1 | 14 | CASSQLPILGTQYF | TGCGCCAGCAGCCAACTCCCTATACTAGGTACGCAGTATTTT
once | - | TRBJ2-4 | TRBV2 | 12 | CATDRGGNIQYF | TGTGCCACTGACAGGGGAGGGAACATTCAGTACTTC
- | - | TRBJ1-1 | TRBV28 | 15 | CASSLNAADLTEAFF | TGTGCCAGCAGTTTGAACGCAGCGGACCTCACTGAAGCTTTCTTT
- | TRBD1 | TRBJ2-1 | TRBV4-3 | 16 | CASSRNPGQGADEQFF | TGCGCCAGCAGCCGGAATCCCGGGCAGGGGGCGGATGAGCAGTTCTTC
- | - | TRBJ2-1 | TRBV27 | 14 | CATCPGSSYNEQFF | TGTGCCACCTGCCCGGGAAGCTCCTACAATGAGCAGTTCTTC